This T cell receptor beta chain appears in the sequencing data of a study of T-cell memory formation after mild COVID-19. TCRdb re-called the 5' RACE reads through MiXCR, storing one row per CDR3 protein. The sample yields roughly 260,000 distinct CDR3 sequences, about a sixth seen once. CDR1 SGHRS and CDR2 YFSETQ come from the germline V gene. The CDR3 totals 14 residues. V was cut by 2 bases and J by 4 bases, with 11 bases left in between. The chain recombines TRBV5-1 with TRBJ2-3, with a tentative D call TRBD2 (6 bases). Sequencing was done on a sample of PBMCs or a T cell subset sorted from them (not recorded which). The receptor comes from a man aged 18 to 29 who had mild COVID-19 (a few samples of this study predate the infection). Cell type and time point are not known. The CDR3, as DNA: TGCGCCAGCAGCTTTTCCGGGGGTTCAGATACGCAGTATTTT. This sequence encodes CASSFSGGSDTQYF.